This TCR beta chain was recorded in a study of blood T cell repertoires in COVID-19. Original data processing: The assay estimated nucleated cells by amplifying reference gene primers. Here immunoSEQ multiplex PCR was the method, and the copy in TCRdb shows in-frame clones only, minus some. That table is the source of V, J and clone size, and D and trimming were worked out from the DNA. The sample contains approximately 240,000 clones, approximately 79% of which appear only once. Germline V lookup: CDR1 SNHLY, CDR2 FYNNEI. The length of the CDR3 is 14 residues. With 5 bases clipped from V and 4 bases from J, the junction kept 5 bases outside the gene matches.

V gene TRBV2 combines with J gene TRBJ1-5; 7 bases fit TRBD1. The receptor comes from a woman between 40 and 55 years old with active or convalescent COVID-19. Input material: peripheral blood. For the CDR3, the DNA is TGTGCCAGCAGTACTGGGACAGAAAATCAGCCCCAGCATTTT. It translates to CASSTGTENQPQHF.